The rows below give T cell receptor beta chains drawn from one sample of a study of blood T cell repertoires in COVID-19. Clones were read by immunoSEQ multiplex PCR, and TCRdb kept only the in-frame ones, dropping some. Of about 75,000 clones in the sample, 74% were seen once. Sequenced material: peripheral blood. These TCRs come from a human donor with acute or convalescent COVID-19. The donor label of this sample is uncertain. CDR3s include the opening cysteine and the closing phenylalanine or tryptophan. Each record gives: clone size, V gene, J gene, D gene, CDR3 DNA, CDR3 protein. The D gene is left open where the match is weak. The size entry is marked missing in some rows and otherwise reads once, few, many or a size class.

clone size: once; V gene: TRBV19; J gene: TRBJ2-3; D gene: TRBD1; CDR3 DNA: TGTGCCAGTAGCCCAGCAGGGGGTTACGGCACAGATACGCAGTATTTT; CDR3 protein: CASSPAGGYGTDTQYF
clone size: -; V gene: TRBV6-2/TRBV6-3; J gene: TRBJ2-1; D gene: TRBD2; CDR3 DNA: TGTGCCAGCAGTTACTCGATTGCGGGAGTAAGGGATGAGCAGTTCTTC; CDR3 protein: CASSYSIAGVRDEQFF
clone size: once; V gene: TRBV6-5; J gene: TRBJ1-1; D gene: -; CDR3 DNA: TGTGCCAGCAGTTACGGGGGGGGGAACACTGAAGCTTTCTTT; CDR3 protein: CASSYGGGNTEAFF
clone size: -; V gene: TRBV14; J gene: TRBJ2-1; D gene: TRBD2; CDR3 DNA: TGTGCCAGCAGCCATCCCCGACTAGCGGGAGGGACCTACAATGAGCAGTTCTTC; CDR3 protein: CASSHPRLAGGTYNEQFF
clone size: -; V gene: TRBV4-1; J gene: TRBJ2-2; D gene: TRBD2; CDR3 DNA: TGCGCCAGCAGCCAAGGTCTAATGCGGGGGGGGAACACCGGGGAGCTGTTTTTT; CDR3 protein: CASSQGLMRGGNTGELFF
clone size: -; V gene: TRBV11-2; J gene: TRBJ2-3; D gene: TRBD2; CDR3 DNA: TGTGCCAGCAGCTTAGGTCGGGGGAGGGCAGATACGCAGTATTTT; CDR3 protein: CASSLGRGRADTQYF
clone size: few; V gene: TRBV14; J gene: TRBJ2-2; D gene: TRBD2; CDR3 DNA: TGTGCCAGCAGCCCCGTATCTAGTCTAGCGGAGAGGAACACCGGGGAGCTGTTTTTT; CDR3 protein: CASSPVSSLAERNTGELFF
clone size: -; V gene: TRBV19; J gene: TRBJ2-7; D gene: TRBD1; CDR3 DNA: TGTGCCAGTAGTATGAACAGGGGAAGAGAGCAGTACTTC; CDR3 protein: CASSMNRGREQYF
clone size: -; V gene: TRBV28; J gene: TRBJ1-4; D gene: -; CDR3 DNA: TGTGCCAGCAGTTTAGGCGGGTTAGATATGGATGAAAAACTGTTTTTT; CDR3 protein: CASSLGGLDMDEKLFF
clone size: -; V gene: TRBV2; J gene: TRBJ1-4; D gene: -; CDR3 DNA: TGTGCCAGCAGTTTCCAGGATAATGAAAAACTGTTTTTT; CDR3 protein: CASSFQDNEKLFF
clone size: few; V gene: TRBV28; J gene: TRBJ1-5; D gene: -; CDR3 DNA: TGTGCCACTCGGGGGGGCAATCAGCCCCAGCATTTT; CDR3 protein: CATRGGNQPQHF
clone size: few; V gene: TRBV7-8; J gene: TRBJ2-1; D gene: -; CDR3 DNA: TGTGCCAGCAGCTTACCTCCGGCGGTCAGCTCCTACAATGAGCAGTTCTTC; CDR3 protein: CASSLPPAVSSYNEQFF
clone size: once; V gene: TRBV7-2; J gene: TRBJ2-1; D gene: -; CDR3 DNA: TGTGCCAGCAGCTTAGGGACGGGAGTAAACAATGAGCAGTTCTTC; CDR3 protein: CASSLGTGVNNEQFF
clone size: -; V gene: TRBV19; J gene: TRBJ1-2; D gene: TRBD1; CDR3 DNA: TGTGCCAGTAGCGGCGACAGGGGTGGCTATGGCTACACCTTC; CDR3 protein: CASSGDRGGYGYTF
clone size: few; V gene: TRBV19; J gene: TRBJ1-2; D gene: -; CDR3 DNA: TGTGCCAGTAGCACGCCATTTAAGGGGATCAACTATGGCTACACCTTC; CDR3 protein: CASSTPFKGINYGYTF
clone size: -; V gene: TRBV19; J gene: TRBJ1-5; D gene: TRBD1; CDR3 DNA: TGTGCCAGTAGTTGGGGACAGAGCAATCAGCCCCAGCATTTT; CDR3 protein: CASSWGQSNQPQHF
clone size: -; V gene: TRBV7-9; J gene: TRBJ1-1; D gene: -; CDR3 DNA: TGTGCCAGCAGCTGGGGCGGGGGGAACACTGAAGCTTTCTTT; CDR3 protein: CASSWGGGNTEAFF
clone size: -; V gene: TRBV18; J gene: TRBJ1-5; D gene: TRBD1; CDR3 DNA: TGTGCCAGCTCAGACCCCGGACAGGGCAAACATTTT; CDR3 protein: CASSDPGQGKHF
clone size: -; V gene: TRBV27; J gene: TRBJ1-6; D gene: -; CDR3 DNA: TGTGCCAGCAGTTTATCGGGAGGCTCCTATAATTCACCCCTCCACTTT; CDR3 protein: CASSLSGGSYNSPLHF
clone size: -; V gene: TRBV3-1/TRBV3-2; J gene: TRBJ2-3; D gene: TRBD1; CDR3 DNA: TGTGCCAGCAGCTCGACAGGGCTCACAGATACGCAGTATTTT; CDR3 protein: CASSSTGLTDTQYF